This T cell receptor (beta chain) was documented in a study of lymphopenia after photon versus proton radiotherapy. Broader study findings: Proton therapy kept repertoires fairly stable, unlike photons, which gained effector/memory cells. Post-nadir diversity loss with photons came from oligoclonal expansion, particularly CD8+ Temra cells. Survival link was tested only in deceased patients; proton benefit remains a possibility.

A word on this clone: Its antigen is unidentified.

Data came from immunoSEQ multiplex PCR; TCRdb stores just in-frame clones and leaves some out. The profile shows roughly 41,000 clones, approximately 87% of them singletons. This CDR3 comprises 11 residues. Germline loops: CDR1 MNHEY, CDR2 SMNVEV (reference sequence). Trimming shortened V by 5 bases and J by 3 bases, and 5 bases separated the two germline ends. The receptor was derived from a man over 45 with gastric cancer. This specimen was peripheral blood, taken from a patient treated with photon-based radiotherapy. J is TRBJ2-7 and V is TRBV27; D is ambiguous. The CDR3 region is CASSVLYEQYF. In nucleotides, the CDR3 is TGTGCCAGCAGTGTCCTCTACGAGCAGTACTTC.